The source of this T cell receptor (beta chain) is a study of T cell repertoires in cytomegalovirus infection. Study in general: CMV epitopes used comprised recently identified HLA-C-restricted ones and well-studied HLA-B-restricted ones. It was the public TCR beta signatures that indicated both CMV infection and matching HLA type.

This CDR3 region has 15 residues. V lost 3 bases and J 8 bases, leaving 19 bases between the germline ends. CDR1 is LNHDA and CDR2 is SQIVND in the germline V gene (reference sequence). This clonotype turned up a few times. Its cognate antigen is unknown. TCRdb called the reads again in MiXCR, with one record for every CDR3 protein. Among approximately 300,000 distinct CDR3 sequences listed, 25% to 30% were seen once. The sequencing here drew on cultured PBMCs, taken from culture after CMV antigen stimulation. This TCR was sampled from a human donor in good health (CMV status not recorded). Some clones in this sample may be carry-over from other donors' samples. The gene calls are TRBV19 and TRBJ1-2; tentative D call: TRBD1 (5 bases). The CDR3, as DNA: TGTGCCAGTAGTATGACCGCATTACAGGTGCTCGGCTACACCTTC. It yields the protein CASSMTALQVLGYTF.